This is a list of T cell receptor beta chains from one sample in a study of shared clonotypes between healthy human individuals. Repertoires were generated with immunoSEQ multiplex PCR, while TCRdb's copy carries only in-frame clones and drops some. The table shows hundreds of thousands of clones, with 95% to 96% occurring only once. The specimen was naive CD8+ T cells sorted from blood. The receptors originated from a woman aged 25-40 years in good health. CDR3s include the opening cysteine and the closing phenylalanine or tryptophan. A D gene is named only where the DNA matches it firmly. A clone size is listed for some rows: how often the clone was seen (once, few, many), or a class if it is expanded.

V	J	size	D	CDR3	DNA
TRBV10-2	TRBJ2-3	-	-	CASIRDSWRFADTQYF	TGCGCCAGCATCAGAGACTCCTGGCGTTTCGCAGATACGCAGTATTTT
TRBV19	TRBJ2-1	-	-	CASSLSGPQFF	TGTGCCAGTAGTTTAAGCGGACCGCAGTTCTTC
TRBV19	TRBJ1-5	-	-	CASSIGQPQPQHF	TGTGCCAGTAGTATAGGACAGCCCCAGCCCCAGCATTTT
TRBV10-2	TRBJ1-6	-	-	CASSDRGSNSPLHF	TGCGCCAGCAGTGACAGGGGCTCTAATTCACCCCTCCACTTT
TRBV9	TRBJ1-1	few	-	CASSVGRGDTEAFF	TGTGCCAGCAGCGTAGGACGGGGGGACACTGAAGCTTTCTTT
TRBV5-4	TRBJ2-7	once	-	CASSLDRGSYEQYF	TGTGCCAGCAGCTTGGACCGCGGCTCCTACGAGCAGTACTTC
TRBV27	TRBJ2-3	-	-	CASSLSLGRTDTQYF	TGTGCCAGCAGTTTATCGTTAGGTCGCACAGATACGCAGTATTTT
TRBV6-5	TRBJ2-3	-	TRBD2	CASSHRTSGADTQYF	TGTGCCAGCAGTCATCGGACTAGCGGAGCAGATACGCAGTATTTT
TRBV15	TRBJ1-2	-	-	CATSRGKGDGYTF	TGTGCCACCAGCAGAGGGAAGGGGGATGGCTACACCTTC
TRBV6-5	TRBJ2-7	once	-	CASSPTGAGEQYF	TGTGCCAGCAGTCCGACGGGAGCTGGCGAGCAGTACTTC
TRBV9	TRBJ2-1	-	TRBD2	CASSVVGWGASGRNEQFF	TGTGCCAGCAGCGTAGTGGGCTGGGGGGCTAGCGGGAGGAATGAGCAGTTCTTC
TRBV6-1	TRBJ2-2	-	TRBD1	CASSEVAGTATGELFF	TGTGCCAGCAGTGAAGTGGCCGGGACAGCCACCGGGGAGCTGTTTTTT
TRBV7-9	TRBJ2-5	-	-	CASSLWMETQYF	TGTGCCAGCAGCCTTTGGATGGAGACCCAGTACTTC
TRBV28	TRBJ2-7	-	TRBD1	CASSFTGQGANEQYF	TGTGCCAGCAGTTTCACCGGACAGGGGGCGAACGAGCAGTACTTC
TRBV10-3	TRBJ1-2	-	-	CAPRGFRYGYTF	TGTGCCCCAAGGGGGTTTCGCTATGGCTACACCTTC
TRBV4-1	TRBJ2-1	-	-	CASSPSTVNNEQFF	TGCGCCAGCAGCCCTTCGACAGTGAACAATGAGCAGTTCTTC
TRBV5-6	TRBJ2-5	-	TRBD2	CASSLPGLAEETQYF	TGTGCCAGCAGCTTGCCGGGACTAGCGGAAGAGACCCAGTACTTC
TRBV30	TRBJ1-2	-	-	CAWTVATEGYTF	TGTGCCTGGACGGTGGCCACTGAGGGCTACACCTTC
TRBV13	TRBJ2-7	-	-	CASTAPQGRHEQYF	TGTGCCAGCACCGCCCCTCAGGGGCGCCACGAGCAGTACTTC
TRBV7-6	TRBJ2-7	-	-	CASSFGGTEQYF	TGTGCCAGCAGCTTCGGAGGGACGGAGCAGTACTTC
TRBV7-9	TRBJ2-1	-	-	CASSYAPRAENEQFF	TGTGCCAGCAGCTACGCCCCCCGGGCGGAAAATGAGCAGTTCTTC
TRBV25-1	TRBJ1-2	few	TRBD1	CASRPQGAGSYTF	TGTGCCAGCAGGCCACAGGGGGCGGGAAGCTACACCTTC
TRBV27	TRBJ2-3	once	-	CASSSKAHGDTQYF	TGTGCCAGCAGTTCTAAGGCACACGGAGATACGCAGTATTTT
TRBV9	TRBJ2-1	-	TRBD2	CASSVNGREGLDEQFF	TGTGCCAGCAGCGTAAATGGGCGGGAGGGCCTGGATGAGCAGTTCTTC
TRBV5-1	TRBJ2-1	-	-	CASSSRQNYNEQFF	TGCGCCAGCAGCTCCAGACAGAATTACAATGAGCAGTTCTTC
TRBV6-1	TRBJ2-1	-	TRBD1	CASRGTGDNEQFF	TGTGCCAGCAGGGGGACAGGGGACAATGAGCAGTTCTTC
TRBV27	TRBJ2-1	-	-	CASSYGNYNEQFF	TGTGCCAGCAGTTACGGGAACTACAATGAGCAGTTCTTC
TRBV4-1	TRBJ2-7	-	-	CASSQWVGSSYEQYF	TGCGCCAGCAGCCAATGGGTGGGGAGCTCCTACGAGCAGTACTTC
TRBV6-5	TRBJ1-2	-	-	CASSYYEGSSGYTF	TGTGCCAGCAGTTACTACGAGGGTTCGAGCGGCTACACCTTC
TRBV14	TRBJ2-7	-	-	CASSQSRTYEQYF	TGTGCCAGCAGCCAAAGCCGGACCTACGAGCAGTACTTC
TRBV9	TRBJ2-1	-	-	CASSVEVYNEQFF	TGTGCCAGCAGCGTAGAAGTTTACAATGAGCAGTTCTTC
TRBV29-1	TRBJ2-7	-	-	CSAKGDRLGLYEQYF	TGCAGCGCGAAGGGAGACAGACTGGGGCTTTACGAGCAGTACTTC
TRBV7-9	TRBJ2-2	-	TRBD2	CASSSGLAGLPGTGELFF	TGTGCCAGCAGCTCCGGACTAGCGGGCCTTCCTGGCACCGGGGAGCTGTTTTTT
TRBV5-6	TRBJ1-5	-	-	CASSLAASNQPQHF	TGTGCCAGCAGCTTGGCCGCCAGCAATCAGCCCCAGCATTTT
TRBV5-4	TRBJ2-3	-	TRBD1	CASSGTGASTDTQYF	TGTGCCAGCAGCGGGACAGGAGCTAGCACAGATACGCAGTATTTT
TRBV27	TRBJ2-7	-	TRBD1	CASSLATGGPEQYF	TGTGCCAGCAGCTTAGCGACAGGGGGCCCCGAGCAGTACTTC
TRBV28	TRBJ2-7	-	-	CASSFIHEQYF	TGTGCCAGCAGTTTTATCCACGAGCAGTACTTC
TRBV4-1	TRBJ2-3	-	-	CASSQDQVRGDTDTQYF	TGCGCCAGCAGCCAAGATCAAGTACGAGGGGACACAGATACGCAGTATTTT
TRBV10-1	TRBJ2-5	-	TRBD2	CASSALQGLAGAETQYF	TGCGCCAGCAGTGCACTCCAAGGACTAGCGGGAGCAGAGACCCAGTACTTC
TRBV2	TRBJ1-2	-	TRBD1	CASRPGQGQNRYGYTF	TGTGCCAGCAGACCGGGACAGGGCCAAAATCGCTATGGCTACACCTTC
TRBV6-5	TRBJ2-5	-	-	CASSYGGGLETAQYF	TGTGCCAGCAGTTACGGGGGAGGCCTTGAAACCGCCCAGTACTTC
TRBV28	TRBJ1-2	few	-	CARAGRYYGYTF	TGTGCCAGGGCGGGACGGTACTATGGCTACACCTTC
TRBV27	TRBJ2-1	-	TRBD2	CASSQLAGGPGEQFF	TGTGCCAGCAGTCAACTAGCGGGAGGGCCTGGTGAGCAGTTCTTC
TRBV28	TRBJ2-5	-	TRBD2	CASSTSGTRVETQYF	TGTGCCAGCAGCACTTCCGGGACTAGGGTGGAGACCCAGTACTTC
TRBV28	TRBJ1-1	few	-	CASADTEAFF	TGTGCCAGCGCCGACACTGAAGCTTTCTTT
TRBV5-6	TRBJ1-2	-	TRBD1	CASTSGQGHGYTF	TGTGCCAGCACCTCGGGACAGGGGCATGGCTACACCTTC